This T cell receptor beta chain was identified in a study of CD8 T cells in Susac syndrome. With 2 bases removed from V and 6 bases from J, the gap between germline ends came to 16 bases. CDR1 and CDR2 from the germline V gene are SEHNR and FQNEAQ (reference sequence). CDR3 length: 16 amino acids. When the RNA was reverse transcribed, random hexamers were used with an input of about 0.5 to 1 ug. Multiplex PCR with immunoSEQ amplified the TCR beta CDR3 across 54 Vbeta and 13 Jbeta. TCRdb fed the immunoSEQ multiplex PCR reads into MiXCR, producing one record per CDR3 protein. The table shows about 190,000 distinct CDR3 sequences, with just under 95% occurring only once.

Input material: CD8+ T cells from PBMCs. The sequence came from a human donor with Susac syndrome. V usage is TRBV7-9 and J usage is TRBJ2-2, with a tentative D call TRBD2 (6 bases). For the CDR3, the DNA is TGTGCCAGCAGCTTACTAACGGCGGGATGGGCCGGGGAGCTGTTTTTT. Protein: CASSLLTAGWAGELFF.